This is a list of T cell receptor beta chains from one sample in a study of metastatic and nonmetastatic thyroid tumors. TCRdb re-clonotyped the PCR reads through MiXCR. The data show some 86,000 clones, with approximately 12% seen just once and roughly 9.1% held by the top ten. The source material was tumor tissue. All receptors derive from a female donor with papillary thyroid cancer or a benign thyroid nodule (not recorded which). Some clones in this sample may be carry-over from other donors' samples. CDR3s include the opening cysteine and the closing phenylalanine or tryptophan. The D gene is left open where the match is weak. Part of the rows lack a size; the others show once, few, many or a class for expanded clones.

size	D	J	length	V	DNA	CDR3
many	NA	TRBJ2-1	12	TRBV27	TGTGCCAGCAGTTTAATCCGAGGGAAGCAGTTCTTC	CASSLIRGKQFF
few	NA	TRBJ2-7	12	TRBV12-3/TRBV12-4	TGTGCCGGCCTGAGGAGGGGCTACGAGCAGTACTTC	CAGLRRGYEQYF
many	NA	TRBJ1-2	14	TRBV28	TGTGCCAGCAGTTTCGGTTCAGGGAGAGGCGGCTACACCTTC	CASSFGSGRGGYTF
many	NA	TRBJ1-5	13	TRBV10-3	TGTGCCATCAGTAGGGACCTAGATCAGCCCCAGCATTTT	CAISRDLDQPQHF
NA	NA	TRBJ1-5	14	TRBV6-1	TGTGCCAGAGGGGCAGCCAGCCACAAACAGCCCCAGCATTTT	CARGAASHKQPQHF
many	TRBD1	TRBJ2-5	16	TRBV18	TGTGCCAGCTCACCAAGGACAGGGGGTTTCCAAGAGACCCAGTACTTC	CASSPRTGGFQETQYF
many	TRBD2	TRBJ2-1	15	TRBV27	TGTGCCAGCAAACGAGGCGGGAGGGCTGGCAATGAGCAGTTCTTC	CASKRGGRAGNEQFF
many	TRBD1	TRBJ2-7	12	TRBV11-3	TGTGCCAGCACGCAGGGGGCCTACGAGCAGTACTTC	CASTQGAYEQYF
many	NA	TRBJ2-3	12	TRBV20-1	TGCAGCCCTAGACGGGAAGGAGATACGCAGTATTTT	CSPRREGDTQYF
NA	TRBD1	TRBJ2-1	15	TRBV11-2	TGTGCCAGCAGCTTAGCCAGGGGGCCGTTGAATGAGCAGTTCTTC	CASSLARGPLNEQFF
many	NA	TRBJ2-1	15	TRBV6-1	TGTGCCAGCAGTGCCCCCCAAGGGGGTAGCGATGAGCAGTTCTTC	CASSAPQGGSDEQFF
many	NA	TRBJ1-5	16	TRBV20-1	TGCAGTGCTAGTGGGCCGACGGGGGTGGGCAATCAGCCCCAGCATTTT	CSASGPTGVGNQPQHF
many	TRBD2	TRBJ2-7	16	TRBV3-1	TGTGCCAGCAGCCGTGGGGGTGCGGGAGCGGGTTACGAGCAGTACTTC	CASSRGGAGAGYEQYF
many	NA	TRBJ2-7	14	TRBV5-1	TGCGCCAGCAGCTTGGAGTCAGCGTTGGGTGAGCAGTACTTC	CASSLESALGEQYF